This T cell receptor beta chain emerged from a study of technical replicates of blood from a handful of donors. Measured with immunoSEQ multiplex PCR; TCRdb has only the in-frame clones, and not every one. The sample shows roughly 73,000 clones, 93% of them seen only once. In germline, CDR1 is SGDLS, CDR2 YYNGEE. The CDR3 totals 15 residues. With 4 bases clipped from V and 3 bases from J, the junction kept 7 bases outside the gene matches. Specimen: T cells isolated from PBMCs. The V call is TRBV9, the J call TRBJ1-5; 7 bases agree with TRBD1. The receptor comes from a human donor in good health. The CDR3 is CASSPTGTDNQPQHF. The CDR3 DNA reads as TGTGCCAGCAGCCCAACTGGGACAGACAATCAGCCCCAGCATTTT.